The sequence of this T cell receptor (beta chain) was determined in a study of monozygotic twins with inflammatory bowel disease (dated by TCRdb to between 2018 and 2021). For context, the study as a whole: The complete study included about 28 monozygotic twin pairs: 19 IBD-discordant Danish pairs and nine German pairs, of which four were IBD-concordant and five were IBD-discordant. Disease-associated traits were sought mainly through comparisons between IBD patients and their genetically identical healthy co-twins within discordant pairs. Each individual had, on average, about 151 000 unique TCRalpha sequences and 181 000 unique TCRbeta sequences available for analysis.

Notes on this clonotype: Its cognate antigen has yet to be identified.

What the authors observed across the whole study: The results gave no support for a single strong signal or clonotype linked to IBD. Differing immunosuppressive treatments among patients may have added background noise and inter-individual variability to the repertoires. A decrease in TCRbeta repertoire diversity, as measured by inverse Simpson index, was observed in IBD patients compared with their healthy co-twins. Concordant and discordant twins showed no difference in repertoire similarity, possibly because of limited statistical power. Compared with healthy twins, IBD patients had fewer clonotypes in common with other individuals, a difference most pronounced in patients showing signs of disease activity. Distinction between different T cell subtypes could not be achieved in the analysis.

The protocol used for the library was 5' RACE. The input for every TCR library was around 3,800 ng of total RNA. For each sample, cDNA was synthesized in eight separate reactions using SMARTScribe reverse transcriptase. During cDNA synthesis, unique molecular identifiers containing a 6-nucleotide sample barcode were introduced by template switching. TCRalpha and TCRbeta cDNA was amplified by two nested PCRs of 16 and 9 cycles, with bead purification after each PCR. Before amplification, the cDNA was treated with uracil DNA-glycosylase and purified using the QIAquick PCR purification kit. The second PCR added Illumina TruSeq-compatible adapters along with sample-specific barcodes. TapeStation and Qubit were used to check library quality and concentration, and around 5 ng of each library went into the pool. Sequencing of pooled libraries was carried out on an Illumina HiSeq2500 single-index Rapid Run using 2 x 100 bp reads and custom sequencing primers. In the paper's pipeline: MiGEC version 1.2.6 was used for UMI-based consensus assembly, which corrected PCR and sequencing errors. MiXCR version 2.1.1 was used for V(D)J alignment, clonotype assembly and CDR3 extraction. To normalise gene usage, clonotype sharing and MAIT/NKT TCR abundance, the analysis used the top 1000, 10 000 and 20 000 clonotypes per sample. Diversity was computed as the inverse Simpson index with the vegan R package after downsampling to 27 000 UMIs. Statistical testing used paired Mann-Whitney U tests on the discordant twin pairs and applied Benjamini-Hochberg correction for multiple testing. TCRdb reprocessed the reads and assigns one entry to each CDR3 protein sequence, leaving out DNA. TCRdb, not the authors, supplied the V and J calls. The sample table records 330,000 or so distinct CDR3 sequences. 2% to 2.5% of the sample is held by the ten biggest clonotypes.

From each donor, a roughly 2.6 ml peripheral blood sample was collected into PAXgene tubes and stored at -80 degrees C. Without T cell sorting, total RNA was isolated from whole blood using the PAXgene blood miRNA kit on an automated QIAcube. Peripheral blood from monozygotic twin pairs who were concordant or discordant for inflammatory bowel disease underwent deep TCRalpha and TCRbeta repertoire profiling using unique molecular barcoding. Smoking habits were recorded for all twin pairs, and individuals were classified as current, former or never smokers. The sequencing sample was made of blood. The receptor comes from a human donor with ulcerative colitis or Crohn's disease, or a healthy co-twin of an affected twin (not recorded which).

The CDR3 sequence is CASSLFPNNSPLHF. The chain is encoded by TRBV11-3 joined to TRBJ1-6; the D call from TCRdb, TRBD1, cannot be confirmed without DNA. The germline V gene sets CDR1 to SGHNT and CDR2 to YENEEA. Its CDR3 holds 14 amino acids, cysteine through phenylalanine. The entry carries no DNA sequence.